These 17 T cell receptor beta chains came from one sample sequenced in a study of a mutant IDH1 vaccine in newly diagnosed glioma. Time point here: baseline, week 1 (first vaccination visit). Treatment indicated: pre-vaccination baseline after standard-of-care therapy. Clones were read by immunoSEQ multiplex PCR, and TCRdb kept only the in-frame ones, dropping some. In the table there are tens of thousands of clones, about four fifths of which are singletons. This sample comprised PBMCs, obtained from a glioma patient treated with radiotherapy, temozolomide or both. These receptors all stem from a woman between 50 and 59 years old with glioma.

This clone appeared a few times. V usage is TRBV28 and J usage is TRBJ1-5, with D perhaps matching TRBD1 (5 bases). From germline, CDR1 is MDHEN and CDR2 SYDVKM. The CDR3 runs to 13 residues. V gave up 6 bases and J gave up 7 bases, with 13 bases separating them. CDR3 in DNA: TGTGCCAGCAGGCAGGGTATCGGCCAGCCCCAGCATTTT. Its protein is CASRQGIGQPQHF.

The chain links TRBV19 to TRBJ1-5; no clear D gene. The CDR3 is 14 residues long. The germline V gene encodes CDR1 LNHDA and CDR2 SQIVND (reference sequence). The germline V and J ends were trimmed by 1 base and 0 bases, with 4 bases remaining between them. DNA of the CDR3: TGTGCCAGTAGTATAGCAGTTAGCAATCAGCCCCAGCATTTT. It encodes CASSIAVSNQPQHF.

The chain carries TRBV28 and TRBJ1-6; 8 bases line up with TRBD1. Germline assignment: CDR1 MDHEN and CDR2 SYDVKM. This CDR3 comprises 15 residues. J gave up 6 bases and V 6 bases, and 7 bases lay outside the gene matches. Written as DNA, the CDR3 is TGTGCCAGCAGCCCCTTGGACAGGGTTAATTCACCCCTCCACTTT. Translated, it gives CASSPLDRVNSPLHF.

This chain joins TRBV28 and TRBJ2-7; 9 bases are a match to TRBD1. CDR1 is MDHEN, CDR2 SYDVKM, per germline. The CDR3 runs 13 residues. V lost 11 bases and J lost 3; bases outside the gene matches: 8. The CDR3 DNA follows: TGTGCCTCCCGGACAGGGGTTTTCTACGAGCAGTACTTC. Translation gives CASRTGVFYEQYF.

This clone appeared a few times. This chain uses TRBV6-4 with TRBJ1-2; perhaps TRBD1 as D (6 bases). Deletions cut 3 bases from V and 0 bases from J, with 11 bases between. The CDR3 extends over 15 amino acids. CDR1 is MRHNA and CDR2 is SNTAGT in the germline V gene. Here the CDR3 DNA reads TGTGCCAGCAGTGAGGGGGGCACAGCTAACTATGGCTACACCTTC. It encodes CASSEGGTANYGYTF.

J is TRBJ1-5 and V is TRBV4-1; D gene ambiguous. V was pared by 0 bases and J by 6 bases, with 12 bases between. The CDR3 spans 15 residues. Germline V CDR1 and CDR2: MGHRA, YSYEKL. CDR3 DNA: TGCGCCAGCAGCCAAGAGGGAAGGGCGGGTCAGCCCCAGCATTTT. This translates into CASSQEGRAGQPQHF.

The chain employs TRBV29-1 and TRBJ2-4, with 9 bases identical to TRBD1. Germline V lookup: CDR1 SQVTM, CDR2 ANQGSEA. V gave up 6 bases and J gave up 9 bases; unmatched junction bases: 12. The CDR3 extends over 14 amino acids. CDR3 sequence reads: CSVSPPGQGGIQYF. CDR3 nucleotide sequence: TGCAGCGTGAGTCCCCCGGGACAGGGAGGCATTCAGTACTTC.

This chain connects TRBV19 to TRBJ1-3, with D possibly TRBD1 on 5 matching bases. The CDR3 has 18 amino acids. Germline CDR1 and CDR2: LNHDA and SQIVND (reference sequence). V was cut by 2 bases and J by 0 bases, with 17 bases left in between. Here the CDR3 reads CASSILAANRPSGNTIYF. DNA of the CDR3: TGTGCCAGTAGTATATTAGCAGCGAACAGGCCCTCTGGAAACACCATATATTTT. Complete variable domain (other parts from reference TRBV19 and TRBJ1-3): DGGITQSPKYLFRKEGQNVTLSCEQNLNHDAMYWYRQDPGQGLRLIYYSQIVNDFQKGDIAEGYSVSREKKESFPLTVTSAQKNPTAFYLCASSILAANRPSGNTIYFGEGSWLTVV.

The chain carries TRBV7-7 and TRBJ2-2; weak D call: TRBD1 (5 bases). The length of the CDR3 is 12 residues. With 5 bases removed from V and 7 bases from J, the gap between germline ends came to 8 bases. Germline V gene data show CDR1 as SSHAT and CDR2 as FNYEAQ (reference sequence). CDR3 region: CASSQQGGELFF. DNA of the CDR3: TGTGCCAGCAGCCAGCAGGGCGGGGAGCTGTTTTTT.

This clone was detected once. CDR3 amino acids: CASSGSSYEQYF. The CDR3 nucleotides read TGTGCCAGCAGTGGGTCGAGCTACGAGCAGTACTTC. The chain links TRBV2 to TRBJ2-7; D is unresolved. Looked up from germline, CDR1 is SNHLY and CDR2 is FYNNEI. V lost 4 bases and J 3 bases, leaving 7 bases between the germline ends. The CDR3 has 12 residues.

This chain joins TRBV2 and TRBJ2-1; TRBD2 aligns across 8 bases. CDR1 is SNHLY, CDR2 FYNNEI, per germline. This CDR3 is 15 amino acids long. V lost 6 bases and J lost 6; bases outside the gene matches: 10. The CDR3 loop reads CASSESGGKFNEQFF. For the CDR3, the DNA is TGTGCCAGCAGCGAGAGCGGGGGAAAGTTCAATGAGCAGTTCTTC.

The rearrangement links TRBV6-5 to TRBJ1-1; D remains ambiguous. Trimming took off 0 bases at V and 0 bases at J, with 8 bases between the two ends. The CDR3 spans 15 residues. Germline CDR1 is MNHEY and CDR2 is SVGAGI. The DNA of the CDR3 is TGTGCCAGCAGTTACTCCGGGGTAATGAACACTGAAGCTTTCTTT. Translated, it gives CASSYSGVMNTEAFF.

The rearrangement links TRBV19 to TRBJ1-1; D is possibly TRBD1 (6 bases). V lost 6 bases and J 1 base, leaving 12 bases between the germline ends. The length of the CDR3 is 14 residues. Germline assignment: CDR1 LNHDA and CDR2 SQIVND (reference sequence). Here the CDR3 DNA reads TGTGCCAGTAGCCGGGACACGAGGAACACTGAAGCTTTCTTT. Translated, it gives CASSRDTRNTEAFF.

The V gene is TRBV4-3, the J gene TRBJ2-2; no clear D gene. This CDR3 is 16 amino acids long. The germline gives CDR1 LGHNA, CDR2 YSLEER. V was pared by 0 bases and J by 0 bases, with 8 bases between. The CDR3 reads CASSQDSSSNTGELFF. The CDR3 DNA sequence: TGCGCCAGCAGCCAAGATTCCTCCTCGAACACCGGGGAGCTGTTTTTT.

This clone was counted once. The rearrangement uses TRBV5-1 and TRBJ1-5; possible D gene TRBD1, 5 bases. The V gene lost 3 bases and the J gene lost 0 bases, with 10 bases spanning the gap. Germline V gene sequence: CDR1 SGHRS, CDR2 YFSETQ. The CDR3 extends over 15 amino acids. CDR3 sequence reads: CASSWGTDSNQPQHF. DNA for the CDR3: TGCGCCAGCAGCTGGGGGACGGATAGCAATCAGCCCCAGCATTTT.

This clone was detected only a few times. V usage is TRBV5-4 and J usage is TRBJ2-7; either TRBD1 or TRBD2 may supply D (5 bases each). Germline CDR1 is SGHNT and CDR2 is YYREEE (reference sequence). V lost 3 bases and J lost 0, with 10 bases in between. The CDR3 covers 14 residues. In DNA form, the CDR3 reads TGTGCCAGCAGCTCCGGGACCGTCTCCTACGAGCAGTACTTC. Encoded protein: CASSSGTVSYEQYF.

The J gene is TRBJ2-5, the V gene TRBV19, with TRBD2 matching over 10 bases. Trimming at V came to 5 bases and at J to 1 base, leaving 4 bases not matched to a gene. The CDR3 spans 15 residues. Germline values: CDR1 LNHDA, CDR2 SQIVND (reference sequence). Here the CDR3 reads CASSGASGGQETQYF. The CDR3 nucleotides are TGTGCCAGTAGTGGGGCTAGCGGGGGCCAAGAGACCCAGTACTTC.